Shown below are 5 T cell receptor beta chains from a single sample sequenced in a study of blood T cell repertoires in COVID-19 (dated by TCRdb to about 2020). Receptor libraries were prepared by the immunoSEQ multiplex PCR assay. The source is immuneACCESS, and TCRdb retained only in-frame sequences with V and J called. Part of the clones is not carried over; for the studies checked, unresolved V genes explain less than half of this, and the remainder is unexplained. Present in this sample are about 100,000 clones, roughly 92% of which were seen just once. The top ten constitute around 5.4% of the sample. Sequenced sample: peripheral blood. Receptors were obtained from a man aged 65 to 85 with acute or convalescent COVID-19.

This clone has only one observation. The DNA of the CDR3 is TGTGCCAGCAGCCAAGATGATACAGGGGGCTACGAGCAGTACTTC. Its translation is CASSQDDTGGYEQYF. The V gene is TRBV3-1 (or the pseudogene TRBV3-2), the J gene TRBJ2-7; 8 bases are a match to TRBD1. The germline gives CDR1 LGHDT, CDR2 YNNKEL (reference sequence). The CDR3 extends over 15 amino acids. V gave up 0 bases and J gave up 3 bases; unmatched junction bases: 4.

This chain joins TRBV5-1 and TRBJ2-3; 9 bases fit TRBD2. Germline V gene data show CDR1 as SGHRS and CDR2 as YFSETQ. This CDR3 has 16 residues. With V trimmed by 4 bases and J by 1 base, 7 bases remained unmatched. CDR3 bases: TGCGCCAGCAGCCCGAGGGCGGGAGGGCGCACAGATACGCAGTATTTT. Protein sequence: CASSPRAGGRTDTQYF.

The chain is built from TRBV4-1 and TRBJ1-6; D remains unclear. Germline V gives CDR1 MGHRA, CDR2 YSYEKL. V was cut by 1 base and J by 0 bases, with 7 bases left in between. This CDR3 is built from 16 residues. CDR3 nucleotide sequence: TGCGCCAGCAGCCAAGGATACAGCTCCTATAATTCACCCCTCCACTTT. It specifies CASSQGYSSYNSPLHF.

The gene calls are TRBV28 and TRBJ2-3; 8 nucleotides align to TRBD2. V lost 5 bases to trimming and J lost 5 bases; unmatched junction nucleotides: 6. This CDR3 is 14 amino acids long. Germline lookup yields CDR1 MDHEN and CDR2 SYDVKM. The CDR3 is CASSPAGGEDTQYF. CDR3 DNA sequence: TGTGCCAGCAGTCCCGCGGGGGGAGAAGATACGCAGTATTTT.

This chain connects TRBV7-9 to TRBJ1-2; D uncertain. The V gene lost 6 bases and the J gene lost 1 base, with 9 bases spanning the gap. Germline lookup yields CDR1 SEHNR and CDR2 FQNEAQ (reference sequence). CDR3 size: 13 residues. The chain's CDR3 is CASRRGDNYGYTF. CDR3 nucleotide sequence: TGTGCCAGCAGGCGGGGAGATAACTATGGCTACACCTTC.